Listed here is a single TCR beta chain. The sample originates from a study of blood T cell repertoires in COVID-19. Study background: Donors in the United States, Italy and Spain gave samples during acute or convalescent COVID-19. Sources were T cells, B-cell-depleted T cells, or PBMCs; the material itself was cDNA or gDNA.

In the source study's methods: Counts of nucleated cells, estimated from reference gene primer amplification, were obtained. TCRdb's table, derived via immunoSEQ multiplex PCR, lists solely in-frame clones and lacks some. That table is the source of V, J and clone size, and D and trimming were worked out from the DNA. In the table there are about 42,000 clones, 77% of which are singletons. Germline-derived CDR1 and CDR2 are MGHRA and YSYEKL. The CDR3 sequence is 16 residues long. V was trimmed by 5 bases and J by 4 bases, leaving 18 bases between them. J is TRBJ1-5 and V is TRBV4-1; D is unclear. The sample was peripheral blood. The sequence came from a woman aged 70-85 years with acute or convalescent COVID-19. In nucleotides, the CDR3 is TGCGCCAGCAGCTGGCCCGGGAGGTCGGTAAATCAGCCCCAGCATTTT. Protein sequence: CASSWPGRSVNQPQHF.